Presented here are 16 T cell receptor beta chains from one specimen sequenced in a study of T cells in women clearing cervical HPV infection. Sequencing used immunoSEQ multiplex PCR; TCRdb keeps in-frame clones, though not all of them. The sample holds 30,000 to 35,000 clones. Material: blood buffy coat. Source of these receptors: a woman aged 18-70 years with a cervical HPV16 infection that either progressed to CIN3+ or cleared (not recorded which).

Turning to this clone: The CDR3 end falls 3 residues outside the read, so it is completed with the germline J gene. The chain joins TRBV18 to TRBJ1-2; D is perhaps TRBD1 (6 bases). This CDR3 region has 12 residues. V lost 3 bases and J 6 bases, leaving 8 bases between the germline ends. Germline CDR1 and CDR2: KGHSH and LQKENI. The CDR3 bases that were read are TGTGCCAGCTCACCCTACAGGGATGGC. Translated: CASSPYRDG. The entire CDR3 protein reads CASSPYRDGYTF.

This chain's CDR3 is CASSYRGFTEAFF. The part of the CDR3 DNA that was read is TGTGCCAGCAGTTACAGGGGGTTCACTGAA. The chain joins TRBV6-2 or TRBV6-3 to TRBJ1-1; D might be TRBD1 (6 bases). Read coverage stops 3 residues before the CDR3 terminus; the germline J gene supplies the remainder. The length of the CDR3 is 13 residues. V gave up 2 bases and J gave up 4 bases, with 8 bases separating them. Germline V lookup: CDR1 MNHEY, CDR2 SVGEGT.

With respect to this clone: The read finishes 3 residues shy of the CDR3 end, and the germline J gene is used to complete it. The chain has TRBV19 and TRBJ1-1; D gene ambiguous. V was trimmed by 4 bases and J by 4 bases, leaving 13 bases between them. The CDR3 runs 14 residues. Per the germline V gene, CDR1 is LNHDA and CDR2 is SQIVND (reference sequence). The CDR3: CASSNRGEGTEAFF. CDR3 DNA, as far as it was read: TGTGCCAGTAGTAACCGGGGTGAGGGCACTGAA.

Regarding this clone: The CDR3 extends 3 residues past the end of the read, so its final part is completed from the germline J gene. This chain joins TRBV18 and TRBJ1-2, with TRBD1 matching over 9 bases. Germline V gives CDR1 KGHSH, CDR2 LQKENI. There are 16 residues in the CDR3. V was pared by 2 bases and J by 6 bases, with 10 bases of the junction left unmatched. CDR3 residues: CASSPTDRGYDDGYTF. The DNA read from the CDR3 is TGTGCCAGCTCACCAACGGACAGGGGTTACGATGATGGC.

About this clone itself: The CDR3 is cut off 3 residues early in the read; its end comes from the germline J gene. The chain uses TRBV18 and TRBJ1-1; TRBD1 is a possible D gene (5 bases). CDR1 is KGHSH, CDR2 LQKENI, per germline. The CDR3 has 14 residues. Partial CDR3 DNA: TGTGCCAGCTCAGCCGGGACTAGCGCCTACGAG. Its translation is CASSAGTSAYE. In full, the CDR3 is CASSAGTSAYEAFF.

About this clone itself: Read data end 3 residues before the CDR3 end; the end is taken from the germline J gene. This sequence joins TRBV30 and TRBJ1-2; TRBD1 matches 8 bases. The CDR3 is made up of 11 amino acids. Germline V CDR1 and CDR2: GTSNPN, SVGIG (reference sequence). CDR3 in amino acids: CAWNTGGGYTF. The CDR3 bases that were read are TGTGCCTGGAATACAGGGGGAGGC.

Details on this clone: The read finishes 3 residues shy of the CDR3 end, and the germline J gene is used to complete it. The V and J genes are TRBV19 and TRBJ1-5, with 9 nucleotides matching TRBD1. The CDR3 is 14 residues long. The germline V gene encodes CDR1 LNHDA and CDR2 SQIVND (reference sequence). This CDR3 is CASSRSDRGNPQHF. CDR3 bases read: TGTGCCAGTAGTAGATCGGACAGGGGAAACCCC.

The sequenced CDR3 bases are TGCGCCAGCAGCTTGGGGGGACAGGGCTTTAACTATGGC. Its translation: CASSLGGQGFNYG. The full CDR3 protein is CASSLGGQGFNYGYTF. The chain uses TRBV5-1 and TRBJ1-2; 9 nucleotides match TRBD1. Read coverage stops 3 residues before the CDR3 terminus; the germline J gene supplies the remainder. CDR1 and CDR2 from the germline V gene are SGHRS and YFSETQ. V was pared by 0 bases and J by 1 base, with 4 bases of the junction left unmatched. The CDR3 loop spans 16 amino acids.

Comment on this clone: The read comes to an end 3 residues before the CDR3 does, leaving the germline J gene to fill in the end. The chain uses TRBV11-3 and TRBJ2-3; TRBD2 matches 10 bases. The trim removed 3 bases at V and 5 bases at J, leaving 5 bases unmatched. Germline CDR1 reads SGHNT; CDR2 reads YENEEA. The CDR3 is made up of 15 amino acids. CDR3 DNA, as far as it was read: TGTGCCAGCAGCTTGGAGGGACTAGCGAGAGATACG. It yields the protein CASSLEGLARDT. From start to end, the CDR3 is CASSLEGLARDTQYF.

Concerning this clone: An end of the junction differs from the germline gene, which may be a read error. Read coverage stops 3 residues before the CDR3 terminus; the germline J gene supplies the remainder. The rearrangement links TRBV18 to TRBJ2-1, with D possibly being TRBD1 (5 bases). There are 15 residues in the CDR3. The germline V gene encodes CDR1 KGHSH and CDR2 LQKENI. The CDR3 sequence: CASAPRLGENNEQFF. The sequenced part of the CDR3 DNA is TGTGCCAGCGCACCACGTCTAGGGGAAAACAATGAG.

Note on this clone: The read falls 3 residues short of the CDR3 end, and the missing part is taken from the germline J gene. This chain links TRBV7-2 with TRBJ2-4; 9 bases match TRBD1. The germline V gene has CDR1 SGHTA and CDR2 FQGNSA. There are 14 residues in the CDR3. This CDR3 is CASRGTGSDYGQYF. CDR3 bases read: TGTGCCAGCAGGGGGACAGGGTCGGACTATGGT. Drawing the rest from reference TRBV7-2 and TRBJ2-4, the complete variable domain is GAGVSQSPSNKVTEKGKDVELRCDPISGHTALYWYRQSLGQGLEFLIYFQGNSAPDKSGLPSDRFSAERTGGSVSTLTIQRTQQEDSAVYLCASRGTGSDYGQYFGAGTRLSVL.

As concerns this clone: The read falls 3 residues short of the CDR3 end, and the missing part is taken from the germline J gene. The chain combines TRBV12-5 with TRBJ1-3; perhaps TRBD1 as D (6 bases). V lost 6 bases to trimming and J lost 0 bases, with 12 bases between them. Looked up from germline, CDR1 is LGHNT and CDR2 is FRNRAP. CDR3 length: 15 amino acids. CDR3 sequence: CASGQQGVSGNTIYF. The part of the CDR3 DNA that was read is TGTGCTAGTGGGCAACAGGGCGTCTCTGGAAACACC.

CDR3 DNA (partial): TGTGCCAGCAGCTCCGGTAAGGGGAAACCCAATGAC. It encodes CASSSGKGKPND. The whole CDR3 protein is CASSSGKGKPNDYTF. The V call is TRBV7-9, the J call TRBJ1-2; D might be TRBD1 (5 bases). The CDR3 extends 3 residues past the end of the read, so its final part is completed from the germline J gene. Germline lookup yields CDR1 SEHNR and CDR2 FQNEAQ (reference sequence). The CDR3 runs 15 residues.

The sequenced CDR3 bases are TGCGCCAGCAGCAGGGGACAGGAGTCG. It translates to CASSRGQES. The full CDR3 sequence reads CASSRGQESQYF. This chain connects TRBV5-1 to TRBJ2-3; 8 bases match TRBD1. The observed sequence ends 3 residues before the CDR3 terminus, with the missing tail filled in from the germline J gene. The CDR3 totals 12 residues. Germline-derived CDR1 and CDR2 are SGHRS and YFSETQ. The full variable domain, rest sourced from reference TRBV5-1 and TRBJ2-3, is KAGVTQTPRYLIKTRGQQVTLSCSPISGHRSVSWYQQTPGQGLQFLFEYFSETQRNKGNFPGRFSGRQFSNSRSEMNVSTLELGDSALYLCASSRGQESQYFGPGTRLTVL.

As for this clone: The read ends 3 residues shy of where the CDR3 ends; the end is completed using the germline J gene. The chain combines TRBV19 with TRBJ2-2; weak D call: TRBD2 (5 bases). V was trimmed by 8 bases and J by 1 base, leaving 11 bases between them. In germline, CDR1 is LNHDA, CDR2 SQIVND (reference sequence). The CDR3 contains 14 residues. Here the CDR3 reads CASWGTRNTGELFF. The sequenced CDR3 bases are TGTGCCAGTTGGGGTACTAGGAACACCGGGGAG.

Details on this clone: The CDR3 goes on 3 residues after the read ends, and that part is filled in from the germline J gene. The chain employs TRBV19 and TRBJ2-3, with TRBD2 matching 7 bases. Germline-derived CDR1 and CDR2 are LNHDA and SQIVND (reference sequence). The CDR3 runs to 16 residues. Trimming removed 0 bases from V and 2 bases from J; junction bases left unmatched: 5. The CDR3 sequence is CASSIDRAGDTDTQYF. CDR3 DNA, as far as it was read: TGTGCCAGTAGTATAGATCGGGCGGGGGACACAGATACG.